Below, 31 T cell receptor beta chains from the same sample are listed, as sequenced in a study of OX40 agonist ivuxolimab in advanced cancers. Assay used: immunoSEQ multiplex PCR; TCRdb lists only in-frame clones, some missing. The table includes approximately 76,000 clones, 90% to 95% detected once. The sample was CD4+ or CD8+ T cells sorted from blood, taken in a trial of the OX40 agonist ivuxolimab. The receptors derive from an adult with an advanced solid tumor such as melanoma, head and neck, liver or kidney cancer.

The count of this clone is one. The chain is built from TRBV27 and TRBJ1-5; D gene uncertain. The germline CDR1 and CDR2 sequences are MNHEY and SMNVEV (reference sequence). The CDR3 loop spans 15 amino acids. Deletions cut 4 bases from V and 3 bases from J, with 13 bases between. The CDR3 coding sequence is TGTGCCAGCAGTTCCCAGCAAGGGCCCAATCAGCCCCAGCATTTT. This sequence encodes CASSSQQGPNQPQHF.

The chain has TRBV5-6 and TRBJ2-2; the D call may be TRBD1 or TRBD2 (5 bases each). The CDR3 length is 14 residues. The V and J ends lost 4 bases and 2 bases respectively, with 9 bases between them. Germline V CDR1 and CDR2: SGHDT, YYEEEE. CDR3 sequence: CASSRGPNTGELFF. Here the CDR3 DNA reads TGTGCCAGCAGCCGGGGACCAAACACCGGGGAGCTGTTTTTT. The complete variable domain, with remaining parts taken from reference TRBV5-6 and TRBJ2-2, reads DAGVTQSPTHLIKTRGQQVTLRCSPKSGHDTVSWYQQALGQGPQFIFQYYEEEERQRGNFPDRFSGHQFPNYSSELNVNALLLGDSALYLCASSRGPNTGELFFGEGSRLTVL.

This clone came up many times. Distinct nucleotide sequences in the sample also encode this CDR3. The V gene is TRBV4-3, the J gene TRBJ2-7, with 10 bases lining up with TRBD1. The CDR3 has 15 residues. Trimming cost V 1 base and J 5 bases; bases outside gene matches: 5. Germline CDR1 and CDR2: LGHNA and YSLEER. The DNA of the CDR3 is TGCGCCAGCAGCCAAGGGACAGGGGGGATAGACGAGCAGTACTTC. Translated: CASSQGTGGIDEQYF.

The V call is TRBV5-6, the J call TRBJ2-3, with D possibly being TRBD1 (5 bases). Trimming pared 4 bases from V and 3 bases from J, leaving 12 bases between. CDR1 and CDR2 (germline): SGHDT, YYEEEE. The CDR3 runs 14 residues. The CDR3 bases are TGTGCCAGCAGCCCAGGGATCGGGACAGATACGCAGTATTTT. It is translated as CASSPGIGTDTQYF.

This clone occurred a few times. V and J are TRBV4-1 and TRBJ1-2; D is perhaps TRBD1 (5 bases). The CDR3 contains 14 residues. Germline V gene data show CDR1 as MGHRA and CDR2 as YSYEKL. The V end lost 5 bases, the J end lost 2 bases, and 12 bases lay between the germline ends. CDR3 region: CASSYRGGNYGYTF. In DNA form, the CDR3 reads TGCGCCAGCAGCTACCGCGGGGGGAACTATGGCTACACCTTC.

The chain recombines TRBV5-4 with TRBJ2-3, with TRBD1 matching over 9 bases. V lost 4 bases and J lost 6; bases outside the gene matches: 12. This CDR3 has 16 amino acids. Germline CDR1 reads SGHNT; CDR2 reads YYREEE (reference sequence). The CDR3 is CASSPGGQGLPDTQYF. In DNA form, the CDR3 reads TGTGCCAGCAGCCCTGGGGGACAGGGCCTTCCGGATACGCAGTATTTT. The full variable domain, rest sourced from reference TRBV5-4 and TRBJ2-3, is ETGVTQSPTHLIKTRGQQVTLRCSSQSGHNTVSWYQQALGQGPQFIFQYYREEENGRGNFPPRFSGLQFPNYSSELNVNALELDDSALYLCASSPGGQGLPDTQYFGPGTRLTVL.

In this sample, this clone turned up once. V usage is TRBV4-3 and J usage is TRBJ1-1, with TRBD1 matching over 9 bases. J gave up 1 base and V 3 bases, and 3 bases lay outside the gene matches. The CDR3 length is 15 residues. CDR1 and CDR2 from the germline V gene are LGHNA and YSLEER. The CDR3 nucleotides read TGCGCCAGCAGCCACTGGACAGGGGAGAACACTGAAGCTTTCTTT. It yields the protein CASSHWTGENTEAFF.

This chain uses TRBV7-2 with TRBJ2-7; D not resolved. This CDR3 contains 15 residues. CDR1 and CDR2 (germline): SGHTA, FQGNSA. V dropped 4 bases and J dropped 3 bases, with 16 bases sitting between them. CDR3 sequence: CASSSGLSAVYEQYF. The CDR3 DNA reads TGTGCCAGCAGCTCTGGGTTATCCGCGGTCTACGAGCAGTACTTC.

The chain joins TRBV6-1 to TRBJ2-2, with D hard to call. The V end lost 7 bases, the J end lost 2 bases, and 5 bases lay between the germline ends. This CDR3 is 12 amino acids long. Looked up from germline, CDR1 is MNHNS and CDR2 is SASEGT. In nucleotides, the CDR3 is TGTGCCAGCAAACGTAACACCGGGGAGCTGTTTTTT. It specifies CASKRNTGELFF.

This chain uses TRBV11-1 with TRBJ2-7, with 8 bases aligning to TRBD1. The V and J ends lost 5 bases and 5 bases, in that order; junction bases with no gene match: 11. The CDR3 spans 15 residues. Per germline, CDR1 SGHAT and CDR2 FQDESV (reference sequence). This chain's CDR3 is CASSRTRDRSNEQYF. DNA for the CDR3: TGTGCCAGCAGCCGAACCCGGGACAGGTCCAACGAGCAGTACTTC.

The chain joins TRBV9 to TRBJ2-7; TRBD2 matches 12 bases. Germline CDR1 SGDLS, CDR2 YYNGEE. With V trimmed by 0 bases and J by 2 bases, 0 bases remained unmatched. The CDR3 spans 15 residues. The CDR3 DNA reads TGTGCCAGCAGCGTAGGGACTAGCGGGACCTACGAGCAGTACTTC. Its protein is CASSVGTSGTYEQYF.

Only a few counts were recorded for this clone. The CDR3 DNA is TGTGCCAGCAGCCCATCCACAGGGTCGGAAGCTTTCTTT. This sequence encodes CASSPSTGSEAFF. V is TRBV7-3 and J is TRBJ1-1; D possibly corresponds to TRBD1 (6 bases). V lost 5 bases, J lost 8 bases, and 15 bases lay in between. The CDR3 sequence is 13 residues long. Germline V lookup: CDR1 SGHTA, CDR2 FQGTGA.

The V and J genes are TRBV18 and TRBJ1-5, with TRBD1 matching 7 bases. The CDR3 contains 16 residues. The junction had 6 bases not matched to a gene; V was cut back by 2 bases and J by 2 bases. Germline CDR1 is KGHSH and CDR2 is LQKENI. The chain's CDR3 is CASSPTTGFGNQPQHF. CDR3 in DNA: TGTGCCAGCTCACCAACGACAGGGTTTGGCAATCAGCCCCAGCATTTT. The whole variable domain, remainder taken from reference TRBV18 and TRBJ1-5, is NAGVMQNPRHLVRRRGQEARLRCSPMKGHSHVYWYRQLPEEGLKFMVYLQKENIIDESGMPKERFSAEFPKEGPSILRIQQVVRGDSAAYFCASSPTTGFGNQPQHFGDGTRLSIL.

This chain connects TRBV10-3 to TRBJ1-2, with D uncertain. The V gene's germline CDR1 is ENHRY and CDR2 SYGVKD. The V end lost 0 bases, the J end lost 8 bases, and 16 bases lay between the germline ends. The CDR3 spans 15 residues. CDR3 residues: CAISESINGRDGYTF. The CDR3 DNA reads TGTGCCATCAGTGAGTCGATTAACGGGCGCGACGGCTACACCTTC.

J is TRBJ2-7 and V is TRBV7-9, with D tentatively TRBD1 (6 bases). Germline loops: CDR1 SEHNR, CDR2 FQNEAQ (reference sequence). This CDR3 spans 14 amino acids. V gave up 5 bases and J gave up 2 bases, with 13 bases separating them. This CDR3 reads CASSPARGPYEQYF. The CDR3 DNA reads TGTGCCAGCAGCCCCGCCAGGGGCCCCTACGAGCAGTACTTC.

This sequence joins TRBV9 and TRBJ2-3; perhaps TRBD1 as D (6 bases). Germline V gene sequence: CDR1 SGDLS, CDR2 YYNGEE. Trimming took 3 bases from V and 4 from J, leaving 12 bases between them. The CDR3 contains 14 residues. CDR3 loop: CASSAPDRPDTQYF. Here the CDR3 DNA reads TGTGCCAGCAGCGCACCGGACAGACCAGATACGCAGTATTTT.

This chain links TRBV15 with TRBJ1-1, with D unclear. This CDR3 has 14 amino acids. Per germline, CDR1 LNHNV and CDR2 YYDKDF (reference sequence). V lost 8 bases, J lost 1 base, and 14 bases lay in between. CDR3: CATGRRGPNTEAFF. In DNA, the CDR3 is TGTGCCACCGGACGAAGAGGACCGAACACTGAAGCTTTCTTT.

This clone was recorded once. The V and J genes are TRBV25-1 and TRBJ2-7, with TRBD1 matching over 7 bases. Germline V lookup: CDR1 MGHDK, CDR2 SYGVNS. Trimming cost V 3 bases and J 0 bases; bases outside gene matches: 2. The CDR3 length is 14 residues. The CDR3 is CASSESGGSYEQYF. Written as DNA, the CDR3 is TGTGCCAGCAGTGAGTCAGGGGGCTCCTACGAGCAGTACTTC.

The chain carries TRBV27 and TRBJ2-1; 14 nucleotides match TRBD2. V trimming: 3 bases; J trimming: 1 base; junction bases outside the gene matches: 8. The CDR3 has 19 residues. Germline CDR1 is MNHEY and CDR2 is SMNVEV (reference sequence). CDR3 bases: TGTGCCAGCAGTTTCTCTCAGGGACTAGCGGGAGTTTCCTACAATGAGCAGTTCTTC. Its protein is CASSFSQGLAGVSYNEQFF.

This clone was picked up one time. This chain uses TRBV6-1 with TRBJ2-3; D not resolved. The ends were cut back, 3 bases at V and 0 bases at J, with 10 bases in the middle. CDR3 length: 15 residues. Germline loops: CDR1 MNHNS, CDR2 SASEGT. The CDR3 sequence: CASSDFVGSTDTQYF. The CDR3 bases are TGTGCCAGCAGTGACTTCGTGGGCAGCACAGATACGCAGTATTTT.

In its sample, this clone was seen a few times. The V call is TRBV6-5, the J call TRBJ2-7, with D perhaps TRBD2 (5 bases). The CDR3 extends over 14 amino acids. The V gene's germline CDR1 is MNHEY and CDR2 SVGAGI. The V end was cut by 5 bases, the J end by 5 bases, with 16 bases between. The CDR3 DNA follows: TGTGCCAGCAGTCCTTGGATGGAGGAGGACGAGCAGTACTTC. This gives the protein CASSPWMEEDEQYF.

The CDR3 spells CASSSTLRGTEAFF. CDR3 coding DNA: TGTGCCAGCAGTAGCACACTAAGAGGGACTGAAGCTTTCTTT. The V and J genes are TRBV6-5 and TRBJ1-1; D call uncertain. V was trimmed by 5 bases and J by 5 bases, leaving 15 bases between them. CDR3 length equals 14 residues. CDR1 and CDR2 from the germline V gene are MNHEY and SVGAGI.

The CDR3 DNA sequence: TGTGCCAGCAGCTTAAACGGGAGGATGTCCTACGAGCAGTACTTC. Amino acid sequence: CASSLNGRMSYEQYF. This rearrangement joins TRBV7-3 to TRBJ2-7, with 7 bases identical to TRBD2. This CDR3 comprises 15 residues. The trim removed 1 base at V and 1 base at J, leaving 4 bases unmatched. CDR1 SGHTA and CDR2 FQGTGA come from the germline V gene.

The chain combines TRBV27 with TRBJ2-1; D not certain. The germline gives CDR1 MNHEY, CDR2 SMNVEV (reference sequence). The length of the CDR3 is 11 residues. V was trimmed by 8 bases and J by 6 bases, leaving 8 bases between them. CDR3 bases: TGTGCCAGCCCACTCCTCAATGAGCAGTTCTTC. Encoded protein: CASPLLNEQFF.

This rearrangement joins TRBV5-1 to TRBJ2-3, with no clear D. The CDR3 sequence is 12 residues long. The V gene lost 1 base and the J gene lost 2 bases, with 2 bases spanning the gap. The germline gives CDR1 SGHRS, CDR2 YFSETQ. CDR3 nucleotides: TGCGCCAGCAGCTTGAACACAGATACGCAGTATTTT. Protein: CASSLNTDTQYF.

The rearrangement joins TRBV6-5 to TRBJ2-5; TRBD1 agrees at 10 bases. Germline V CDR1 and CDR2: MNHEY, SVGAGI. The CDR3 spans 15 residues. J gave up 0 bases and V 6 bases, and 4 bases lay outside the gene matches. The CDR3 region has the DNA TGTGCCAGCAGCCCGACAGGGGGCCACCAAGAGACCCAGTACTTC. The encoded protein is CASSPTGGHQETQYF.

The chain links TRBV25-1 to TRBJ1-1; TRBD1 is a possible D gene (5 bases). The germline CDR1 and CDR2 sequences are MGHDK and SYGVNS. The CDR3 has 15 amino acids. V lost 3 bases and J 1 base, leaving 12 bases between the germline ends. CDR3 DNA: TGTGCCAGCAGTGACGTTGGTACAGGGAACACTGAAGCTTTCTTT. Protein sequence: CASSDVGTGNTEAFF. The full variable domain, completed using reference TRBV25-1 and TRBJ1-1, is EADIYQTPRYLVIGTGKKITLECSQTMGHDKMYWYQQDPGMELHLIHYSYGVNSTEKGDLSSESTVSRIRTEHFPLTLESARPSHTSQYLCASSDVGTGNTEAFFGQGTRLTVV.

The chain couples TRBV19 to TRBJ2-1; D may match TRBD1 or TRBD2 (5 bases each). The V and J ends lost 3 bases and 6 bases respectively, with 18 bases between them. CDR3 size: 16 residues. Germline values: CDR1 LNHDA, CDR2 SQIVND (reference sequence). The CDR3 here is CASSIRWGFQINEQFF. The CDR3, as DNA: TGTGCCAGTAGTATTCGGTGGGGGTTCCAGATCAATGAGCAGTTCTTC.

The gene calls are TRBV6-8 and TRBJ2-3; 11 bases match TRBD1. V shed 6 bases, J shed 4 bases, and the junction held 12 bases outside the gene matches. The V gene's germline CDR1 is MNHGY and CDR2 SAAAGT. The CDR3 length is 17 residues. CDR3 sequence (DNA): TGTGCCAGCAGCTTTATGCCCGGGACAGGGGGGGCAGATACGCAGTATTTT. It specifies CASSFMPGTGGADTQYF.

The CDR3 loop reads CASSQDVSGLAGPPSYNEQFF. The CDR3 region has the DNA TGTGCCAGCAGCCAAGACGTATCCGGACTAGCGGGACCCCCCTCCTACAATGAGCAGTTCTTC. The chain carries TRBV14 and TRBJ2-1, with 12 bases identical to TRBD2. V shed 0 bases, J shed 0 bases, and the junction held 12 bases outside the gene matches. Germline CDR1 is SGHDN and CDR2 is FVKESK. CDR3 length: 21 residues.

This chain joins TRBV5-1 and TRBJ1-1, with TRBD1 as a possible D gene (5 bases). CDR1 is SGHRS and CDR2 is YFSETQ in the germline V gene. With 0 bases removed from V and 6 bases from J, the gap between germline ends came to 18 bases. The CDR3 spans 16 residues. The CDR3 loop reads CASSLDEQASSPEAFF. CDR3 DNA: TGCGCCAGCAGCTTGGATGAACAGGCGTCCTCCCCTGAAGCTTTCTTT.